The rows below give T cell receptor beta chains drawn from one sample of a study of CD8 T cells in ankylosing spondylitis. In TCRdb, the 5' RACE reads were re-called with MiXCR into one record per CDR3 protein. The sample contains tens of thousands of distinct CDR3 sequences, about 5% of which appear only once. Sequences were obtained from blood, either unsorted or a sorted T cell fraction (not recorded which). These receptors were collected from a male donor with ankylosing spondylitis or in good health (not recorded which). Each CDR3 is given with its conserved first and last residue. D genes are given only for firm matches. The size entry gives once, few, many or a size class.

D gene	J gene	clone size	V gene	CDR3 DNA	CDR3 protein
TRBD1	TRBJ2-3	many	TRBV18	TGTGCCAGCTCACCAGGGACAGGGTCTGATACGCAGTATTTT	CASSPGTGSDTQYF
-	TRBJ1-2	many	TRBV2	TGTGCCAGCACCCATCTGGAGGACTATGGCTACACCTTC	CASTHLEDYGYTF
TRBD2	TRBJ2-5	many	TRBV20-1	TGCAGTGCTAGTGATAGCGGGGGGGCCGAAGAGACCCAGTACTTC	CSASDSGGAEETQYF
-	TRBJ2-2	many	TRBV6-1	TGTGCCAGCAGTGACTTCTACATCAGGGGAGACACCGGGGAGCTGTTTTTT	CASSDFYIRGDTGELFF
TRBD1	TRBJ1-1	many	TRBV7-3	TGTGCCAGCAGTTCGACAGGGGATGATGAAGCTTTCTTT	CASSSTGDDEAFF
-	TRBJ2-1	many	TRBV2	TGTGCCAGGACCTACGGGAATGAGCAGTTCTTC	CARTYGNEQFF
-	TRBJ2-1	few	TRBV7-3	TGTGCCAGCAGCCCCCTCTCCTACAATGAGCAGTTCTTC	CASSPLSYNEQFF
-	TRBJ2-7	many	TRBV29-1	TGCAGCGTTGCGGGGGTTGATAGCTCCTACGAGCAGTACTTC	CSVAGVDSSYEQYF
-	TRBJ2-2	many	TRBV12-3/TRBV12-4	TGTGCCAGCAGTTTAGTGGGCACCGGGGAGCTGTTTTTT	CASSLVGTGELFF
-	TRBJ1-1	many	TRBV12-3/TRBV12-4	TGTGCCAGCAGGAGGGCCACTGAAGCTTTCTTT	CASRRATEAFF
TRBD2	TRBJ2-3	many	TRBV5-1	TGCGCCACCCGACTAGCGGGGGCCAGAGATACGCAGTATTTT	CATRLAGARDTQYF
-	TRBJ1-4	many	TRBV28	TGTGCCAGCAGTTTTGGGAGGAATGAAAAACTGTTTTTT	CASSFGRNEKLFF
-	TRBJ2-6	many	TRBV5-8	TGTGCCAGCAGCTTGCCCCAGCTACTTATCTCTGGGGCCAACGTCCTGACTTTC	CASSLPQLLISGANVLTF
TRBD1	TRBJ2-7	many	TRBV7-9	TGTGCCAGCAGCCCCCGGGACAGGGAATTCTACGAGCAGTACTTC	CASSPRDREFYEQYF
TRBD1	TRBJ2-5	few	TRBV11-1	TGTGCCAGCAGCTCCACTTACCCTTCCCGGGACAGGGAAGTCCAAGAGACCCAGTACTTC	CASSSTYPSRDREVQETQYF
-	TRBJ1-2	many	TRBV7-8	TGTGCCAGCGACCGGGAGGGAGAGGGTGGCTACACCTTC	CASDREGEGGYTF
-	TRBJ1-1	many	TRBV7-2	TGTGCCAGCCTGGGTGTCCGCAGGGGACTGAACACTGAAGCTTTCTTT	CASLGVRRGLNTEAFF